This is a list of T cell receptor beta chains from one sample in a study of tumor-infiltrating lymphocytes in primary liver carcinoma. TCRdb analysed the multiplex PCR reads with MiXCR anew, one entry per CDR3 protein. The sample shows about 120,000 distinct CDR3 sequences, around 65% of them seen only once. The sequencing sample was made of tumor-adjacent normal liver tissue. Receptors were obtained from a woman aged 55-69 years with primary liver carcinoma and hepatitis B virus infection. The CDR3 runs from the conserved cysteine through the conserved F or W. The D gene is left open where the match is weak. Some rows mark clone size as missing; the rest say once, few, many or name a class of expanded clone.

cdr3_length j_call v_call clone_size d_call cdr3_aa cdr3_nt
15 TRBJ2-7 TRBV6-1 - TRBD2 CAGNPTGGDSYEQYF TGTGCAGGCAACCCAACGGGGGGGGATTCCTACGAACAGTACTTC
14 TRBJ2-1 TRBV20-1 - TRBD2 CSAEGTSVYNEQFF TGCAGTGCCGAGGGGACTAGCGTCTACAATGAGCAGTTCTTC
13 TRBJ1-1 TRBV29-1 - - CSGPGRADSGTFF TGCAGCGGCCCCGGCAGGGCCGACTCGGGGACTTTCTTT
15 TRBJ2-3 TRBV5-6 - TRBD2 CASRLLAGITDTRYF TGTGCCAGCCGTCTTTTAGCGGGGATCACAGATACGCGGTATTTT
14 TRBJ2-3 TRBV6-5 - - CASREGGRADTQYF TGTGCCAGCCGGGAAGGGGGGCGCGCAGATACACAGTATTTC
16 TRBJ2-5 TRBV5-4 many - CASSFAGAATKETQYF TGTGCCAGCAGCTTTGCGGGGGCCGCCACGAAAGAGACCCAGTACTTC
15 TRBJ2-3 TRBV6-1 - - CASTQGRGLPDTQYF TGTGCCAGCACCCAGGGGCGCGGGCTGCCAGATACGCAGTATTTT
14 TRBJ2-7 TRBV11-2 once - CAGSFSQGSYEQYF TGTGCCGGCAGCTTCTCCCAAGGATCTTACGAGCAGTACTTC
14 TRBJ2-5 TRBV30 many TRBD2 CACAKLAGGATQYF TGTGCCTGCGCCAAACTAGCGGGAGGCGCGACCCAGTACTTC
15 TRBJ2-1 TRBV5-4 - - CASSPRGGKANEQFF TGTGCTAGCAGCCCACGTGGCGGGAAGGCAAATGAGCAGTTCTTC
14 TRBJ2-6 TRBV28 many - CASTPFSGANVLTF TGTGCCAGCACCCCATTCTCTGGGGCCAACGTCCTGACTTTC
15 TRBJ1-5 TRBV10-3 many - CAISEASHSNQPQHF TGTGCCATCAGTGAGGCGTCCCATAGCAATCAGCCCCAGCATTTT
15 TRBJ2-3 TRBV6-2/TRBV6-3 - - CVSRPHVAELDTQYF TGTGTCAGCAGACCGCATGTAGCGGAACTAGATACGCAGTATTTT
14 TRBJ2-7 TRBV11-2 medium-sized - CASSQNREYHEQYF TGTGCCAGCAGCCAGAACAGGGAGTACCACGAGCAGTACTTC
15 TRBJ2-3 TRBV29-1 - - CSVVPRGGSRDTQYF TGCAGCGTTGTGCCTAGAGGTGGGAGCAGAGATACGCAGTATTTT
14 TRBJ1-3 TRBV29-1 - - CGGLDGYSGNTIYF TGCGGCGGTTTGGACGGCTACTCTGGAAACACCATATATTTT
13 TRBJ1-1 TRBV28 - - CVSRKFPNTEAFF TGTGTCAGCAGAAAATTTCCGAACACTGAAGCTTTCTTT
14 TRBJ2-1 TRBV11-2 - - CASRVETQYSEQFF TGTGCCAGCCGGGTCGAGACTCAGTACAGTGAGCAGTTCTTT
14 TRBJ1-1 TRBV5-6 once - CASSSNRGRAEAFF TGTGCTAGCAGCTCGAACCGGGGGCGGGCTGAAGCTTTCTTT
15 TRBJ1-4 TRBV7-9 - - CASSSIQGINEKLFF TGTGCCAGCAGTTCCATTCAGGGGATTAATGAAAAACTGTTTTTT
13 TRBJ2-2 TRBV6-6 - - CASRYVNTGELLF TGTGCCAGTAGATACGTGAACACCGGGGAGCTGCTTTTT
16 TRBJ2-5 TRBV28 many - CASSLPRDMVRETQYF TGTGCCAGCAGTTTACCGCGGGACATGGTTAGGGAGACCCAGTACTTC
12 TRBJ1-2 TRBV30 many - CAWSQGNYGYTF TGTGCCTGGAGTCAGGGGAACTATGGCTACACCTTC
16 TRBJ1-1 TRBV11-2 - - CASSRPRGHENTEAFF TGTGCCAGCAGTCGCCCACGGGGACATGAGAACACTGAAGCTTTCTTT
15 TRBJ1-4 TRBV11-2 - - CTSSSIALGNEKLIF TGTACCAGCAGTTCGATCGCCTTGGGTAATGAAAAACTGATTTTT
14 TRBJ2-2 TRBV29-1 - TRBD2 CSAWGGRNAGELFF TGTAGCGCCTGGGGCGGGAGAAACGCCGGGGAGCTGTTTTTT
13 TRBJ1-1 TRBV11-2 few - CASSLDTGVETFF TGTGCCAGCAGCTTAGATACGGGGGTTGAAACTTTCTTT
15 TRBJ2-5 TRBV21-1 many - CASIRIFGQQETQYF TGTGCCAGCATCCGAATATTCGGACAGCAAGAGACCCAGTACTTC